One and the same sample provided the 20 T cell receptor delta chains below, sequenced in a study of fetal and pediatric gammadelta thymocytes (dated by TCRdb to between 2020 and 2023). Sequenced on an Illumina MiSeq. TCRdb reanalyzed the public reads with the CATT caller, and identical DNA sequences were merged afterwards. The sample records around 600 delta-chain clones, roughly 33% of which are singletons. The ten largest make up approximately 20% of the sample. Sequenced material: Vgamma9Vdelta2 gamma-delta T cells from the thymus. The sample's cell subset or site label, decoded: sorted CD3+gammadeltaTCR+Vgamma9+Vdelta2+ thymocytes. The receptors were gathered from a child who underwent cardiac surgery and was recorded as healthy.

This clone appeared a few times. This is likely an artifact of a read error, given a far larger clone one base away. The rearrangement links TRDV2 to TRDJ3; 7 nucleotides agree with TRDD3. Germline CDR1 GEAIGNYY, CDR2 EKD. The CDR3 sequence is 18 residues long. The V and J ends lost 1 base and 0 bases, in that order; junction bases with no gene match: 5. CDR3 DNA: TGTGCCTGTGACACGATGGGGGAAAGCTCCTGGGACACCCGACAGATGTTTTTC. This translates into CACDTMGESSWDTRQMFF.

The table lists this clone with a few counts. The J gene is TRDJ3, the V gene TRDV2; 10 bases are shared with TRDD3. Germline lookup yields CDR1 GEAIGNYY and CDR2 EKD. The length of the CDR3 is 18 residues. V was clipped by 1 base and J by 0 bases; unmatched bases: 2. The CDR3, as DNA: TGTGCCTGTGACACTGGGGGATACCGCTCCTGGGACACCCGACAGATGTTTTTC. Protein sequence: CACDTGGYRSWDTRQMFF.

To note about this clone: It differs at one base from a far larger clone, so likely a read error. The chain links TRDV2 to TRDJ1, with D possibly being TRDD3 (7 bases). The J gene was not available in TCRdb and was assigned here by matching the DNA to germline segments. Germline CDR1 and CDR2: GEAIGNYY and EKD. The CDR3 sequence is 16 residues long. The V end lost 2 bases, the J end lost 1 base, and 16 bases lay between the germline ends. The CDR3: CACDMVLLGTTDKLIF. CDR3 nucleotide sequence: TGTGCCTGTGACATGGTCCTACTGGGGACCACCGATAAACTCATCTTT.

By share, this clone counts as large. The V and J genes are TRDV2 and TRDJ1; 10 bases fit TRDD3. Germline V CDR1 and CDR2: GEAIGNYY, EKD. V dropped 0 bases and J dropped 3; count of bases not matched to a gene: 18. This CDR3 region has 20 residues. The CDR3 bases are TGTGCCTGTGACACCGCGGCGGGGACTGGGGGATCGCCGGGAGCCGATAAACTCATCTTT. It translates to CACDTAAGTGGSPGADKLIF.

Relative to its sample, this clone is hyperexpanded. The chain carries TRDV2 and TRDJ1; 13 nucleotides agree with TRDD3. Germline assignment: CDR1 GEAIGNYY and CDR2 EKD. This CDR3 region has 18 residues. J was trimmed by 2 bases and V by 3 bases; bases with no gene match: 11. CDR3 DNA sequence: TGTGCCTGTGACCCGGCCATACTGGGGGATACGGAGACCGATAAACTCATCTTT. Translating gives CACDPAILGDTETDKLIF.

Worth noting for this clone: Since a far larger clone is one base different, this is likely a read error. The chain couples TRDV2 to TRDJ1, with 9 bases aligning to TRDD3. The J gene is absent in TCRdb and was assigned here via DNA matching to germline. V trimming: 3 bases; J trimming: 2 bases; junction bases outside the gene matches: 15. The CDR3 spans 18 residues. From germline, CDR1 is GEAIGNYY and CDR2 EKD. The CDR3 region has the DNA TGTGCCTGTGACCCGGCCATACTCGGGGATACGGAGACCGATAAACTCATCTTT. Translation: CACDPAILGDTETDKLIF.

With respect to this clone: A far larger clone is one nucleotide away, so this likely arose from a read error. V is TRDV2 and J is TRDJ1, with 11 bases fitting TRDD3. In the absence of a J gene in TCRdb, the DNA was matched to germline to assign it here. The CDR3 runs 15 residues. The germline V gene has CDR1 GEAIGNYY and CDR2 EKD. The V segment lost 2 bases and the J segment 6 bases; nucleotides outside the gene matches: 7. The CDR3: CACDILGDKTNKLIF. The CDR3 DNA is TGTGCCTGTGACATACTGGGGGATAAAACCAATAAACTCATCTTT.

This clone is deemed medium-sized. The chain employs TRDV2 and TRDJ1; 9 nucleotides agree with TRDD3. With V trimmed by 3 bases and J by 8 bases, 18 bases remained unmatched. Germline V gene data show CDR1 as GEAIGNYY and CDR2 as EKD. CDR3 length equals 17 residues. The CDR3 loop reads CACDAAVPTPGDTKLIF. The CDR3 DNA reads as TGTGCCTGTGACGCGGCTGTACCAACGCCTGGGGATACGAAACTCATCTTT.

Regarding this clone: Since a far larger clone is one base different, this is likely a read error. V gene TRDV2 was called; the J gene was not; TRDD3 is the table's D call and was not checked against the DNA. CDR3 size: 16 residues. Germline assignment: CDR1 GEAIGNYY and CDR2 EKD. DNA for the CDR3: TGTGCCTGTGACGTACTGGGGGAAGCTTTGACAGCACAAATCTTCTTT. Residues: CACDVLGEALTAQIFF.

In its sample, this clone ranks as large (0.1 to 1%). V and J are TRDV2 and TRDJ3; the match to TRDD3 covers 10 bases. Per the germline V gene, CDR1 is GEAIGNYY and CDR2 is EKD. With 0 bases clipped from V and 0 bases from J, the junction kept 7 bases outside the gene matches. The CDR3 length is 20 residues. CDR3 in DNA: TGTGCCTGTGACACCGTACTGGGGGATTCCAGCTCCTGGGACACCCGACAGATGTTTTTC. It encodes CACDTVLGDSSSWDTRQMFF.

Concerning this clone itself: This may stem from a read error, because a much larger clone lies one nucleotide away. The J gene is TRDJ3, the V gene TRDV2; 11 bases align to TRDD3. No J gene is reported in TCRdb; it was inferred here by comparing the DNA with germline. The CDR3 sequence is 19 residues long. Germline V gene sequence: CDR1 GEAIGNYY, CDR2 EKD. The CDR3 DNA follows: TGTGCCTGTGACACCTTGGGGGATACGCGGACCTGGGACACCCAACAGATGTTTTTC. Protein product: CACDTLGDTRTWDTQQMFF.

By frequency in the sample, this clone is large (0.1 to 1%). V gene TRDV2 combines with J gene TRDJ2, with D possibly being TRDD3 (6 bases). Germline V gene data show CDR1 as GEAIGNYY and CDR2 as EKD. V lost 0 bases and J lost 0, with 19 bases in between. The CDR3 totals 19 residues. This chain's CDR3 is CACDTVLGGGSTLTAQLFF. In nucleotides, the CDR3 is TGTGCCTGTGACACCGTTTTGGGTGGGGGTTCAACTTTGACAGCACAACTCTTCTTT.

A word on this clone: Only one base separates this from a far larger clonotype, so it likely reflects a read error. This sample includes further DNA sequences coding for the same CDR3. This chain uses TRDV2 with TRDJ1, with TRDD3 identical over 10 bases. Since TCRdb gives no J gene, matching the DNA to germline was used here to assign it. The CDR3 contains 15 residues. V lost 3 bases and J lost 7; bases outside the gene matches: 10. Germline lookup yields CDR1 GEAIGNYY and CDR2 EKD. The CDR3 DNA reads TGTGCCTGTGACCCTCCTGTACTGGGGGATGGTAAACTCATCTTT. This translates into CACDPPVLGDGKLIF.

A word on this clone: With a far larger clone one base away, a read error is the likely cause. The chain combines TRDV2 with TRDJ3; TRDD3 matches 9 bases. TCRdb records no J gene; here it was assigned by comparing the DNA to germline. Germline V gene lookup returns CDR1 GEAIGNYY and CDR2 EKD. V was clipped by 3 bases and J by 0 bases; unmatched bases: 5. The CDR3 length is 18 residues. The chain's CDR3 is CACDAVLGDSWDTRQMFF. The CDR3 DNA follows: TGTGCCTGTGACGCCGTACTGGGGGACTCCTGGGACACCCGACAGATGTTTTTC.

About this clone itself: A far more abundant clone sits one base away, making this likely a read error. The rearrangement joins TRDV2 to TRDJ1, with D perhaps TRDD3 (8 bases). The J gene, not given by TCRdb, was assigned here from a germline match of the nucleotide sequence. The CDR3 sequence is 25 residues long. V was shortened by 3 bases and J by 1 base, with 44 bases between the two germline ends. Looked up from germline, CDR1 is GEAIGNYY and CDR2 is EKD. The DNA for the CDR3 is TGTGCCTGTGACGCCCCCCTCCTTCCTTCGACTGGGGGGAAAGGAGTACAGGTAGTCACCGATAAACTCATCTTT. Its translation is CACDAPLLPSTGGKGVQVVTDKLIF.

In its sample, this clone is large. V gene TRDV2 combines with J gene TRDJ1, with 7 bases aligning to TRDD3. With V trimmed by 5 bases and J by 0 bases, 11 bases remained unmatched. The CDR3 totals 16 residues. Germline V gene lookup returns CDR1 GEAIGNYY and CDR2 EKD. Written as DNA, the CDR3 is TGTGCCTGTGTCCCCTGGGGGCAGATAAACACCGATAAACTCATCTTT. It translates to CACVPWGQINTDKLIF.

Relative to its sample, this clone is large. The chain carries TRDV2 and TRDJ1; TRDD3 agrees at 13 bases. With V trimmed by 0 bases and J by 0 bases, 18 bases remained unmatched. Germline lookup yields CDR1 GEAIGNYY and CDR2 EKD. The CDR3 sequence is 22 residues long. The CDR3 here is CACDTRGDWGIREKWYTDKLIF. The DNA of the CDR3 is TGTGCCTGTGACACCAGGGGAGACTGGGGGATACGCGAGAAGTGGTACACCGATAAACTCATCTTT.

This clone was seen only once. It may be a read error: a sequence one base away is much more abundant. The chain is built from TRDV2 and TRDJ1, with 9 bases fitting TRDD3. The J gene was missing in TCRdb and was found by matching the end of the DNA to germline. The V gene's germline CDR1 is GEAIGNYY and CDR2 EKD. This CDR3 is built from 17 residues. The CDR3 loop reads CACDAAVPTPGDTKLIF. In nucleotides, the CDR3 is TGTGCTTGTGACGCGGCTGTACCAACGCCTGGGGATACGAAACTCATCTTT.

On this clone: This sequence is one base from a far larger clone and is likely a read error. This chain uses TRDV2 with TRDJ1; D is ambiguous. As TCRdb names no J gene, one was assigned here on the basis of a DNA match to germline. CDR3 size: 12 residues. Germline lookup yields CDR1 GEAIGNYY and CDR2 EKD. The CDR3 loop reads CACDLHTDKLIF. The DNA for the CDR3 is TGTGCCTGTGACCTTCACACAGATAAACTCATCTTT.

With regard to this clone: This sequence may be a read error, since a much larger clone differs from it by one base. The sample contains more than one DNA sequence encoding this CDR3. V is TRDV2 and J is TRDJ3; 8 nucleotides match TRDD3. The length of the CDR3 is 19 residues. V lost 1 base to trimming and J lost 0 bases; unmatched junction nucleotides: 7. Per the germline V gene, CDR1 is GEAIGNYY and CDR2 is EKD. The CDR3 reads CACDTGGLISSWDTRQMFF. CDR3 nucleotide sequence: TGTGCCTGTGACACTGGGGGATTGATCAGCTCCTGGGACACCCGACAGATGTTTTTC.